The 22 T cell receptor beta chains reported below all come from one sample, sequenced in a study of blood T cells in healthy people across ages. Then a second PCR, running roughly 7 to 11 cycles, was carried out with a sample-barcoded 5' primer and a J-beta primer mix. TCRdb re-called the 5' RACE reads with MiXCR, one entry per CDR3 protein. The table has about 1 million distinct CDR3 sequences, 45% seen once. Sequencing was carried out using blood. The receptors come from a woman in her sixties in good health.

The chain employs TRBV9 and TRBJ2-3; 8 bases match TRBD2. The CDR3 covers 15 residues. V was clipped by 3 bases and J by 5 bases; unmatched bases: 8. Germline V CDR1 and CDR2: SGDLS, YYNGEE. As DNA, the CDR3 is TGTGCCAGCAGCGCTGGACTAGCCGTAGTAGATACGCAGTATTTT. This codes for CASSAGLAVVDTQYF.

The DNA for the CDR3 is TGTGCCAGCAGCTCGGGGACGCTTCCCTACGAGCAGTACTTC. This gives the protein CASSSGTLPYEQYF. The chain is built from TRBV9 and TRBJ2-7; D could derive from TRBD1 or TRBD2 (5 bases each). V lost 4 bases and J 2 bases, leaving 13 bases between the germline ends. Germline V gene sequence: CDR1 SGDLS, CDR2 YYNGEE. CDR3 length equals 14 residues.

The genes are TRBV5-1 and TRBJ2-5; 11 bases are shared with TRBD2. The J call could be wrong; TRBJ2-7 is a better fit for the DNA end. Germline V gives CDR1 SGHRS, CDR2 YFSETQ. The CDR3 totals 16 residues. The CDR3 here is CASSRLLAGGFYEQYF. The CDR3 DNA reads TGCGCCAGCAGCCGACTTCTAGCGGGAGGTTTCTACGAGCAGTACTTC.

This clonotype was counted a few times. This chain links TRBV9 with TRBJ2-5; D call uncertain. Trimming left V 0 bases short and J 11 bases short, with 8 bases between. CDR1 and CDR2 (germline): SGDLS, YYNGEE. The CDR3 has 11 amino acids. The CDR3 DNA is TGTGCCAGCAGCGTAGGAGAAGAGCAGTACTTC. The encoded protein is CASSVGEEQYF.

This sequence joins TRBV7-3 and TRBJ2-5, with TRBD1 matching over 7 bases. With the DNA end fitting TRBJ2-7 better, the J assignment may be wrong. Looked up from germline, CDR1 is SGHTA and CDR2 is FQGTGA. CDR3 length: 15 amino acids. The CDR3 DNA sequence: TGTGCCAGCAGCCCGACTCCGGGACAGAGTTACGAGCAGTACTTC. This codes for CASSPTPGQSYEQYF.

The gene calls are TRBV25-1 and TRBJ2-3; D may match TRBD1 or TRBD2 (5 bases each). The V and J ends lost 3 bases and 3 bases respectively, with 10 bases between them. The CDR3 has 14 residues. CDR1 and CDR2 from the germline V gene are MGHDK and SYGVNS. CDR3 sequence reads: CASSDRDQTDTQYF. For the CDR3, the DNA is TGTGCCAGCAGTGACCGGGACCAAACAGATACGCAGTATTTT. Looking up the rest from reference TRBV25-1 and TRBJ2-3 gives the full variable domain: EADIYQTPRYLVIGTGKKITLECSQTMGHDKMYWYQQDPGMELHLIHYSYGVNSTEKGDLSSESTVSRIRTEHFPLTLESARPSHTSQYLCASSDRDQTDTQYFGPGTRLTVL.

The chain couples TRBV24-1 to TRBJ2-3; 9 bases are a match to TRBD1. CDR1 is KGHDR and CDR2 is SFDVKD in the germline V gene. The CDR3 is 15 amino acids. J was trimmed by 6 bases and V by 6 bases; bases with no gene match: 9. The CDR3 DNA is TGTGCCACCAGTTCCCCGGGACAGGGTAGGGATACGCAGTATTTT. This sequence encodes CATSSPGQGRDTQYF.

The chain combines TRBV7-6 with TRBJ2-1, with D unclear. The ends were cut back, 5 bases at V and 10 bases at J, with 9 bases in the middle. The CDR3 has 11 residues. Germline V gene data show CDR1 as SGHVS and CDR2 as FNYEAQ. CDR3 bases: TGTGCCAGCAGCGTCCAAGGAGAGCAGTTCTTC. Protein sequence: CASSVQGEQFF.

V gene TRBV15 combines with J gene TRBJ2-1; 9 positions agree with TRBD1. CDR1 and CDR2 (germline): LNHNV, YYDKDF (reference sequence). Unmatched junction bases numbered 6, after V lost 1 base and J lost 5 bases. This CDR3 is built from 16 residues. The CDR3 sequence is CATSRGRQGVNNEQFF. The DNA of the CDR3 is TGTGCCACCAGCAGAGGAAGACAGGGGGTAAACAATGAGCAGTTCTTC.

The rearrangement uses TRBV20-1 and TRBJ2-3; 7 bases line up with TRBD2. V shed 3 bases, J shed 4 bases, and the junction held 10 bases outside the gene matches. This CDR3 comprises 15 residues. CDR1 and CDR2 from the germline V gene are DFQATT and SNEGSKA (reference sequence). Here the CDR3 DNA reads TGCAGTGCTAGTCGTGATGAGGGAGGGCCAGATACGCAGTATTTT. Amino acid sequence: CSASRDEGGPDTQYF.

This sequence joins TRBV5-1 and TRBJ2-1; D call uncertain. The CDR3 covers 13 residues. V dropped 0 bases and J dropped 6 bases, with 7 bases sitting between them. CDR1 is SGHRS and CDR2 is YFSETQ in the germline V gene. The CDR3 nucleotides read TGCGCCAGCAGCTTGGCTACGGCCAATGAGCAGTTCTTC. Translated, it gives CASSLATANEQFF.

This clonotype came up many times. This may be a read error: a much more frequent sequence differs by one nucleotide. The chain has TRBV6-2 or TRBV6-3 and TRBJ2-1; D is undetermined. The DNA end favors TRBJ2-7, so the J call may be wrong. CDR1 and CDR2 from the germline V gene are MNHEY and SVGEGT. The length of the CDR3 is 13 residues. The DNA of the CDR3 is TGTGCCAGCACAACGAGCTCCTACAATGAGCAGTACTTC. It specifies CASTTSSYNEQYF.

The genes are TRBV5-1 and TRBJ2-1, with 9 nucleotides matching TRBD2. CDR3 length: 16 amino acids. J was trimmed by 4 bases and V by 4 bases; bases with no gene match: 9. CDR1 and CDR2 from the germline V gene are SGHRS and YFSETQ. The CDR3 reads CASSPTSGGIYNEQFF. The CDR3 DNA follows: TGCGCCAGCAGCCCGACGAGCGGGGGGATATACAATGAGCAGTTCTTC.

The chain has TRBV15 and TRBJ2-1; TRBD2 aligns across 7 bases. V lost 6 bases, J lost 8 bases, and 10 bases stayed unmatched. This CDR3 region has 14 residues. Germline V gene data show CDR1 as LNHNV and CDR2 as YYDKDF (reference sequence). The CDR3 is CATRPTSYGYEQFF. In DNA form, the CDR3 reads TGTGCCACCAGGCCGACTAGCTACGGGTATGAGCAGTTCTTC.

This chain joins TRBV5-1 and TRBJ2-7, with 10 bases matching TRBD1. Germline values: CDR1 SGHRS, CDR2 YFSETQ. The junction had 10 bases not matched to a gene; V was cut back by 3 bases and J by 7 bases. The CDR3 runs 15 residues. CDR3 nucleotides: TGCGCCAGCAGCTACACCGGGACAGGGGTAGGAGAGCAGTACTTC. Protein sequence: CASSYTGTGVGEQYF.

The table lists this clonotype with a few counts. The chain joins TRBV15 to TRBJ2-7, with 10 bases fitting TRBD2. In germline, CDR1 is LNHNV, CDR2 YYDKDF (reference sequence). V lost 2 bases, J lost 2 bases, and 12 bases stayed unmatched. The CDR3 runs 18 residues. The chain's CDR3 is CATSRSRLAGEGAYEQYF. The CDR3 DNA sequence: TGTGCCACCAGCAGAAGCCGGCTAGCGGGAGAGGGAGCCTACGAGCAGTACTTC.

The rearrangement links TRBV7-9 to TRBJ1-5; D unclear. Germline V gene data show CDR1 as SEHNR and CDR2 as FQNEAQ (reference sequence). Deletions cut 1 base from V and 4 bases from J, with 14 bases between. The CDR3 is 16 amino acids. The CDR3 DNA reads as TGTGCCAGCAGCTTAGGACCCCCGGGGATAAATCAGCCCCAGCATTTT. It codes for CASSLGPPGINQPQHF.

This clonotype was found a few times. The V call is TRBV20-1, the J call TRBJ1-6; perhaps TRBD1 as D (6 bases). The CDR3 extends over 14 amino acids. Trimming pared 5 bases from V and 8 bases from J, leaving 16 bases between. CDR1 is DFQATT, CDR2 SNEGSKA, per germline (reference sequence). CDR3 nucleotides: TGCAGTGCTTCACAGGGATTTGAACATTCACCCCTCCACTTT. Protein sequence: CSASQGFEHSPLHF.

A few counts support this clonotype. The rearrangement uses TRBV12-3 or TRBV12-4 and TRBJ1-1, with D unclear. The CDR3 is 15 amino acids. The ends were cut back, 6 bases at V and 3 bases at J, with 17 bases in the middle. The CDR3 bases are TGTGCCAGCAGCCCCGGTGGGAGTAGGGACACTGAAGCTTTCTTT. Its protein is CASSPGGSRDTEAFF.

The rearrangement joins TRBV20-1 to TRBJ2-7; tentatively, D is TRBD1 (6 bases). The CDR3 is made up of 15 amino acids. The V end lost 3 bases, the J end lost 3 bases, and 18 bases lay between the germline ends. Germline V gives CDR1 DFQATT, CDR2 SNEGSKA (reference sequence). The CDR3 sequence: CSARTPRGSLYEQYF. The DNA of the CDR3 is TGCAGTGCTAGGACCCCCAGGGGATCCCTCTACGAGCAGTACTTC.

This clonotype was detected a few times. V gene TRBV14 combines with J gene TRBJ2-1; D not resolved. The CDR3 length is 13 residues. Germline V gene data show CDR1 as SGHDN and CDR2 as FVKESK. V gave up 1 base and J gave up 5 bases, with 6 bases separating them. The CDR3 here is CASSQGLHNEQFF. The CDR3 DNA is TGTGCCAGCAGCCAAGGTTTGCACAATGAGCAGTTCTTC.

The chain is built from TRBV28 and TRBJ1-2; TRBD1 agrees at 10 bases. With 3 bases clipped from V and 6 bases from J, the junction kept 4 bases outside the gene matches. CDR1 is MDHEN, CDR2 SYDVKM, per germline. This CDR3 is built from 14 residues. For the CDR3, the DNA is TGTGCCAGCAGTTTCCGGACAGGGGGTCATGGCTACACCTTC. Encoded protein: CASSFRTGGHGYTF.